This T cell receptor beta chain was sequenced for a study of a mutant IDH1 vaccine in newly diagnosed glioma. Study-wide background: Those enrolled had earlier been treated with radiotherapy, temozolomide, or both, mostly both.

Time point here: week 35, safety follow-up. A single vaccine dose contained 300 ug of mutant IDH1 20-mer peptide, and topical imiquimod was used with it. There were eight vaccinations for patients, given in weeks 1, 3, 5, 7, 11, 15, 19 and 23. About this clone itself: What it binds is unknown.

From germline, CDR1 is MNHEY and CDR2 SVGAGI. The CDR3 length is 14 residues. Trimming removed 6 bases from V and 4 bases from J; junction bases left unmatched: 3. The repertoire was sequenced with immunoSEQ multiplex PCR; TCRdb's copy has only in-frame clones and lacks some. The sample comprises 30,000 to 40,000 clones, around 80% of which are singletons, and roughly 3.2% rests with the top ten. The receptor was isolated from a man aged 35-49 years with glioma. Some clones in this sample may be carry-over from other donors' samples. This specimen was PBMCs, taken from a glioma patient whose treatment included an IDH1 peptide vaccine. The chain recombines TRBV6-5 with TRBJ2-1; 10 bases map to TRBD1. The CDR3 DNA sequence: TGTGCCAGCAGAAGGACAGGGGGTTACAATGAGCAGTTCTTC. Translating gives CASRRTGGYNEQFF.